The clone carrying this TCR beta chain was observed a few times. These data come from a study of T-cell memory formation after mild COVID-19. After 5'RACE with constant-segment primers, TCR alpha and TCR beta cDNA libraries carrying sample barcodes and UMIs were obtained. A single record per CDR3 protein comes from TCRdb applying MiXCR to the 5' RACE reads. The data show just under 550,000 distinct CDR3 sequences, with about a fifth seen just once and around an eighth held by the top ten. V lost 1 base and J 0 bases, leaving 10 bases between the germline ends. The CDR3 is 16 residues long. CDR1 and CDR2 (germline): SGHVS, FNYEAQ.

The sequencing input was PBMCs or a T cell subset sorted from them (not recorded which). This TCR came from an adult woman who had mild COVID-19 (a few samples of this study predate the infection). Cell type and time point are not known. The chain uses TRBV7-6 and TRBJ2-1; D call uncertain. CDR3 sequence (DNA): TGTGCCAGCAGCTTAGGGATGGCCTTCTCCTACAATGAGCAGTTCTTC. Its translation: CASSLGMAFSYNEQFF.